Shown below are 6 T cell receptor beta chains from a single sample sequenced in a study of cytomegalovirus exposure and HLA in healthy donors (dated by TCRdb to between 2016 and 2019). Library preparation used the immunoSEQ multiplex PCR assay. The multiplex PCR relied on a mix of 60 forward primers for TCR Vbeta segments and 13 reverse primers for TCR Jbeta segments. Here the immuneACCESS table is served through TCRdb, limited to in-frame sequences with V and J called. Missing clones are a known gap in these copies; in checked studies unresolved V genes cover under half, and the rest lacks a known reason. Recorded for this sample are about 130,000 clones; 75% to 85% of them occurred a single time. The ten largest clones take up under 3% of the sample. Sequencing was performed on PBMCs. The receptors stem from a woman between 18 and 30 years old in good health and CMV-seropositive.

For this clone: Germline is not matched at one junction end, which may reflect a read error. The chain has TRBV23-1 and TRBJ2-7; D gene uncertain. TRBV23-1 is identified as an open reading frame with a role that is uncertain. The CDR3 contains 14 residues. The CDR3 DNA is TGCGCCAGCAGTCAATCACGGTGTACCTACGAACAGTACTTC. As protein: CASSQSRCTYEQYF.

As DNA, the CDR3 is TGTGCCAGCCATAGCACAGATACGCAGTATTTT. Protein: CASHSTDTQYF. This chain connects TRBV6-6 to TRBJ2-3; D gene uncertain. With 8 bases removed from V and 0 bases from J, the gap between germline ends came to 3 bases. The CDR3 extends over 11 amino acids. The germline CDR1 and CDR2 sequences are MNHNY and SVGAGI (reference sequence).

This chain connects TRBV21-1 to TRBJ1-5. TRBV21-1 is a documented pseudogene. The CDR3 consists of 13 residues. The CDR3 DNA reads TGTGCCAGCAGCCGCTATAGCAATCAGCCCCAGCATTTT. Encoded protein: CASSRYSNQPQHF.

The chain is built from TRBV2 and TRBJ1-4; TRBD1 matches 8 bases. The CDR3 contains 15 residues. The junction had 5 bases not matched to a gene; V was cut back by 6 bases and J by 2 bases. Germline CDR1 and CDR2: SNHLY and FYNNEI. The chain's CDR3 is CASRPSGGTNEKLFF. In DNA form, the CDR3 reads TGTGCCAGCAGACCTTCAGGGGGCACTAATGAAAAACTGTTTTTT.

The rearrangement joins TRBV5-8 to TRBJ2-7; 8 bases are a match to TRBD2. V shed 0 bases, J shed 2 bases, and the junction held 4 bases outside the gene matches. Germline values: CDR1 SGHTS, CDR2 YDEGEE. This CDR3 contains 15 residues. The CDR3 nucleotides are TGTGCCAGCAGCTTGGGAGCGGGGGAGACCTACGAGCAGTACTTC. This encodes CASSLGAGETYEQYF.

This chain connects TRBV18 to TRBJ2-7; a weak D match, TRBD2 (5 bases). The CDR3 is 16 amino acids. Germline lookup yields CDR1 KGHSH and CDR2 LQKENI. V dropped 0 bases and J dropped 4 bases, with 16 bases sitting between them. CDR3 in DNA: TGTGCCAGCTCACCACCGTCGACCGACTACCTATACGAGCAGTACTTC. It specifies CASSPPSTDYLYEQYF.